This T cell receptor (beta chain) originates from a study of OX40 agonist ivuxolimab in advanced cancers. Study information: Patients in the trial were receiving intravenous ivuxolimab every 2 weeks, at doses of 0.01 to 10 mg/kg. Dose-escalation patients were diagnosed with hepatocellular carcinoma, melanoma, renal cell cancer or head and neck cancer.

General study results and limits: Which antigen the expanded peripheral T cells recognized is unknown. Expanded clones tended on average to be more numerous among CD8+ T cells than CD4+.

Sequencing was performed with immunoSEQ multiplex PCR; in TCRdb, only in-frame clones are kept and a portion is missing. The sample lists tens of thousands of clones; about 86% were seen once. Concerning this clone itself: Its antigen is not known.

Germline values: CDR1 SGHAT, CDR2 FQNNGV. Trimming took off 5 bases at V and 3 bases at J, with 4 bases between the two ends. This CDR3 has 12 amino acids. The chain carries TRBV11-2 and TRBJ2-2; D ambiguous. This specimen was CD4+ or CD8+ T cells sorted from blood, taken in a trial of the OX40 agonist ivuxolimab. The source of this sequence is an adult with an advanced solid tumor such as melanoma, head and neck, liver or kidney cancer. The CDR3 bases are TGTGCCAGCAGCGGGTACACCGGGGAGCTGTTTTTT. Its protein product is CASSGYTGELFF.